Described below is a single TCR beta chain sequence and its context. Antigen: not known. RNA served as the template for amplifying TCR beta CDR3 regions. RT-PCR in the first round used HTBI primers; a second-round multiplex PCR followed. TCRdb independently ran MiXCR on the multiplex PCR reads; one entry per CDR3 protein. The sample comprises under 800,000 distinct CDR3 sequences, 22% of which are singletons, and roughly 7.4% rests with the top ten. This sample is part of a study of Graves' ophthalmopathy and Graves' hyperthyroidism. Study-wide results and caveats: Most thyroid clonotypes expanded beyond 0.001 frequency were also found in blood. Cross-validated, the 13-signature model showed 87.88%/81.08% sensitivity/specificity, and 80%/75% in the test set.

The trim removed 0 bases at V and 5 bases at J, leaving 7 bases unmatched. CDR3 length: 15 amino acids. Germline V lookup: CDR1 SGHRS, CDR2 YFSETQ. Where ophthalmopathy was absent within 18 months of follow-up, hyperthyroidism was stable. Patients were excluded if they had other autoimmune diseases or uncontrolled infections, and likewise if pregnancy or lactation applied. Sequences were obtained from peripheral blood. The chain couples TRBV5-1 to TRBJ1-1; 7 bases line up with TRBD1. This sequence originates from a woman aged 18-29 years with stable Graves' hyperthyroidism. Some clones in this sample may be carry-over from other donors' samples. The CDR3 spells CASSLGKGARTEAFF. DNA for the CDR3: TGCGCCAGCAGCTTGGGCAAGGGGGCGAGGACTGAAGCTTTCTTT. Based on the CDR3 plus reference TRBV5-1 and TRBJ1-1, the full variable domain is KAGVTQTPRYLIKTRGQQVTLSCSPISGHRSVSWYQQTPGQGLQFLFEYFSETQRNKGNFPGRFSGRQFSNSRSEMNVSTLELGDSALYLCASSLGKGARTEAFFGQGTRLTVV.